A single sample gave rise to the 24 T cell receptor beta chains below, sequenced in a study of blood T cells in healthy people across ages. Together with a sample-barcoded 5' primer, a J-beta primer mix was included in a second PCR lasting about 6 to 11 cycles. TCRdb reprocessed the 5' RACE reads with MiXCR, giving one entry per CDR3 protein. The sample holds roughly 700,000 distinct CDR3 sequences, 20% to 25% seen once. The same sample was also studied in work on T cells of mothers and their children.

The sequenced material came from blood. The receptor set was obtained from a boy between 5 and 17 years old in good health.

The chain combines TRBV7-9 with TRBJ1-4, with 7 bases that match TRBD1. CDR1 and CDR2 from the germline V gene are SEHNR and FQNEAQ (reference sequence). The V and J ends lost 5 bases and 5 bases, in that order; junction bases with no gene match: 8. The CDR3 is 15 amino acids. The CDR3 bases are TGTGCCAGCAGCCCGTCGACAGGGATGAATGAAAAACTGTTTTTT. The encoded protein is CASSPSTGMNEKLFF.

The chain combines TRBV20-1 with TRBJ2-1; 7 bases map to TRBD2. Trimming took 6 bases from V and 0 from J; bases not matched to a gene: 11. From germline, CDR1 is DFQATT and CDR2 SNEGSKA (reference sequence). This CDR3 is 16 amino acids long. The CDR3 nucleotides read TGCAGTGCCCTAGATAAGGTAGCGGGCTCCTACAATGAGCAGTTCTTC. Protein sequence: CSALDKVAGSYNEQFF.

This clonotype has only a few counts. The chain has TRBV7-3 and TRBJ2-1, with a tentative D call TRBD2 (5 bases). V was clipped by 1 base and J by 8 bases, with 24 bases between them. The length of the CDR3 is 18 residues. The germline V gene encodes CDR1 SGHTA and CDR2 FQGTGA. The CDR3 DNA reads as TGTGCCAGCAGCTTAAGAATCTCGCGTCTAGCTGGAAGCGATGAGCAGTTCTTC. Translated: CASSLRISRLAGSDEQFF.

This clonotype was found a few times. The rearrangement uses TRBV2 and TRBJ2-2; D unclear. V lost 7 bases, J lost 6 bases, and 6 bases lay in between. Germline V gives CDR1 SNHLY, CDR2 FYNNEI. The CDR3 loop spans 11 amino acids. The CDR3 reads CASKASGELFF. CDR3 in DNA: TGTGCCAGCAAGGCATCCGGGGAGCTGTTTTTT.

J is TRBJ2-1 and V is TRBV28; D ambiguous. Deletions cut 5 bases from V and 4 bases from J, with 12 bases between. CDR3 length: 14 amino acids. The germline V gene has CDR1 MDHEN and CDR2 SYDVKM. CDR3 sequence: CASSPPSLYNEQFF. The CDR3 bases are TGTGCCAGCAGTCCCCCTTCCCTGTACAATGAGCAGTTCTTC.

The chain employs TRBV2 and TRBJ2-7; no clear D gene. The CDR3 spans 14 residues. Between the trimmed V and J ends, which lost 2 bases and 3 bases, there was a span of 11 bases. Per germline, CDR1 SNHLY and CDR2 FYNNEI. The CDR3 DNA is TGTGCCAGCAGTGAATCGAGAGTCCGCTACGAGCAGTACTTC. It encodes CASSESRVRYEQYF.

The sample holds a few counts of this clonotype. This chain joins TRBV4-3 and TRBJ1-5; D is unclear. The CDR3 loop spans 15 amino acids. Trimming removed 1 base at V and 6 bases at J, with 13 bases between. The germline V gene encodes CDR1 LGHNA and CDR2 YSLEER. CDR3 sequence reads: CASSQVLGSGQPQHF. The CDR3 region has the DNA TGCGCCAGCAGCCAAGTCCTAGGGAGCGGTCAGCCCCAGCATTTT.

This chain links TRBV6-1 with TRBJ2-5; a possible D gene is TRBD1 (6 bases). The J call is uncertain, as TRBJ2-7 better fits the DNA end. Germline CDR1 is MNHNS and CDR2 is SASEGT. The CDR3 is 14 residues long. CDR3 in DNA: TGTGCCAGCAGTGAAAACAGGGAGTTCTACGAGCAGTACTTC. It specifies CASSENREFYEQYF.

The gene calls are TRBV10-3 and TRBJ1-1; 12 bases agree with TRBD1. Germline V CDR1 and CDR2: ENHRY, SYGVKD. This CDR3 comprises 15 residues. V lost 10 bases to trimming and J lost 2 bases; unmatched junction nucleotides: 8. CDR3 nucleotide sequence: TGTGCCACGAACCGGGACAGGGGGCAAAACACTGAAGCTTTCTTT. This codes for CATNRDRGQNTEAFF.

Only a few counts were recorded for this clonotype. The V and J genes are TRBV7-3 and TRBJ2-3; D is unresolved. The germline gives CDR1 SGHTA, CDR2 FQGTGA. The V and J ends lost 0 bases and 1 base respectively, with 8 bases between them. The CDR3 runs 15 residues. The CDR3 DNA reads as TGTGCCAGCAGCTTAACGGGGTTCCGCACAGATACGCAGTATTTT. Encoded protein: CASSLTGFRTDTQYF. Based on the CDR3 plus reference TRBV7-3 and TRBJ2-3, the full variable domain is GAGVSQTPSNKVTEKGKYVELRCDPISGHTALYWYRQSLGQGPEFLIYFQGTGAADDSGLPNDRFFAVRPEGSVSTLKIQRTERGDSAVYLCASSLTGFRTDTQYFGPGTRLTVL.

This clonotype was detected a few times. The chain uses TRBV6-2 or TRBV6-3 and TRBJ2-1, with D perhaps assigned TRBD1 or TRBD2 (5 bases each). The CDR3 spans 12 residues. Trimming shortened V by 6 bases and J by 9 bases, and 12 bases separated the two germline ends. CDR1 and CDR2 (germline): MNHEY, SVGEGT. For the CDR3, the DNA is TGTGCCAGCAGCAGCCGGGACGCTGAGCAGTTCTTC. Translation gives CASSSRDAEQFF.

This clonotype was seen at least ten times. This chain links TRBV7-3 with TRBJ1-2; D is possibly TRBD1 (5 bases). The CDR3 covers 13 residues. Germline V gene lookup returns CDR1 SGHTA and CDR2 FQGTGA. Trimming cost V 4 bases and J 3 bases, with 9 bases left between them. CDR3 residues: CASSYWGDYGYTF. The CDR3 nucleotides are TGTGCCAGCAGCTATTGGGGGGACTATGGCTACACCTTC.

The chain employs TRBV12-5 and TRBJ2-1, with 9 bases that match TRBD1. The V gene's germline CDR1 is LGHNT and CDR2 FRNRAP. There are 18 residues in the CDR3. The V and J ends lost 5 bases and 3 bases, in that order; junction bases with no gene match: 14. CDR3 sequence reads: CASGPLPPTGGGYNEQFF. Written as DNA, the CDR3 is TGTGCTAGTGGTCCGCTCCCCCCTACAGGGGGCGGCTACAATGAGCAGTTCTTC.

The CDR3 DNA reads as TGTGCCAGCAGTCTCCGACAGGTTGGCTACACCTTC. Translating it yields CASSLRQVGYTF. The chain combines TRBV28 with TRBJ1-2; D perhaps matches TRBD1 (6 bases). CDR1 is MDHEN, CDR2 SYDVKM, per germline. This CDR3 is 12 amino acids long. Trimming stripped 5 bases from V and 7 bases from J, with 11 bases between.

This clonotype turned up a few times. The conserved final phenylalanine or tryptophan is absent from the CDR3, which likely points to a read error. In DNA form, the CDR3 reads TGTGCCAGCATAAGGGACCGAAGCTCCTACGAGCAGTACCTC. It encodes CASIRDRSSYEQYL. This chain joins TRBV2 and TRBJ2-5; D is possibly TRBD1 or TRBD2 (5 bases each). With the DNA end fitting TRBJ2-7 better, the J assignment may be wrong. Germline-derived CDR1 and CDR2 are SNHLY and FYNNEI. The CDR3 covers 14 residues.

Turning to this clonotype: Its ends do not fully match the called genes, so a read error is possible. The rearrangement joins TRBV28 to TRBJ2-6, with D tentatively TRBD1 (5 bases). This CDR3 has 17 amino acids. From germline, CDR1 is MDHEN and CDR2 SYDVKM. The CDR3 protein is CASNVGLLNSGANVLAF. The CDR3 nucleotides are TGTGCCAGCAATGTGGGCCTCCTCAACTCTGGGGCCAACGTCCTGGCTTTC.

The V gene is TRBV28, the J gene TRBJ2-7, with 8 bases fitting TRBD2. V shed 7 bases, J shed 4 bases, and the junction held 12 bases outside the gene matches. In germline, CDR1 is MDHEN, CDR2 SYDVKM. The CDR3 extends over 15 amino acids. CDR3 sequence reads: CASTSAGAAEYEQYF. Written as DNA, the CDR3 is TGTGCCAGCACCTCAGCGGGGGCGGCGGAGTACGAGCAGTACTTC.

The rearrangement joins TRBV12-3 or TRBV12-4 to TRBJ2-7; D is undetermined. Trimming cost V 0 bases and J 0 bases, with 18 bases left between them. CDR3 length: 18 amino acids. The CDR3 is CASSLAYGPAFHSYEQYF. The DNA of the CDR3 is TGTGCCAGCAGTTTAGCGTACGGTCCCGCCTTTCACTCCTACGAGCAGTACTTC.

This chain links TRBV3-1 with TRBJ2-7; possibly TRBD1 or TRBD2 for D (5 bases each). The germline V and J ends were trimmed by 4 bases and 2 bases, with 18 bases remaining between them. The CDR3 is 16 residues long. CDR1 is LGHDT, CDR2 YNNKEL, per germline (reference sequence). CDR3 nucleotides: TGTGCCAGCAGCCTCGATCCGGGACGGGCGACCTACGAGCAGTACTTC. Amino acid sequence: CASSLDPGRATYEQYF.

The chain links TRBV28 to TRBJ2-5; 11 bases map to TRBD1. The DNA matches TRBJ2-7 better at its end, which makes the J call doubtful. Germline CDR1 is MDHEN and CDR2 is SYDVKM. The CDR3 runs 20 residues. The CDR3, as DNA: TGTGCCAGCAGTCCCCCAACCGGGACAGGGGGTATCCCCCGTACGGACGAGCAGTACTTC. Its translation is CASSPPTGTGGIPRTDEQYF.

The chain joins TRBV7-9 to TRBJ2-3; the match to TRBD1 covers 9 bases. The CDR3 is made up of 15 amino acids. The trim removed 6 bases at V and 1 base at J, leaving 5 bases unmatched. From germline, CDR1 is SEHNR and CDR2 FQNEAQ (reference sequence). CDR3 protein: CASSRTGGGTDTQYF. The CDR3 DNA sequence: TGTGCCAGCAGTCGAACAGGGGGCGGCACAGATACGCAGTATTTT.

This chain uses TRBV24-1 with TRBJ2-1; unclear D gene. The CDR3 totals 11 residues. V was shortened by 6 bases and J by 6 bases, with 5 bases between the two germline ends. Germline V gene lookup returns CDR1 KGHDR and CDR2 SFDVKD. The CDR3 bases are TGTGCCACCAGTTATGGCAATGAGCAGTTCTTC. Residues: CATSYGNEQFF.

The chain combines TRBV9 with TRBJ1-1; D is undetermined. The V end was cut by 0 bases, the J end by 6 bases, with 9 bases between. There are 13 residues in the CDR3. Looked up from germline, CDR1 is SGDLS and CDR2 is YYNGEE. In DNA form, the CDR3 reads TGTGCCAGCAGCGTAGCTACGCTAGCTGAAGCTTTCTTT. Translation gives CASSVATLAEAFF.

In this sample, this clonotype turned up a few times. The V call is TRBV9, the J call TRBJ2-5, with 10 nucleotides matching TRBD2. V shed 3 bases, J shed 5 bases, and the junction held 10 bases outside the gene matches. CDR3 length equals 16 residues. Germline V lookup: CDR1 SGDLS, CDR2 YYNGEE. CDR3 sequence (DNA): TGTGCCAGCAGCGCCTCCAGCGGGGGGGCGTTTGAGACCCAGTACTTC. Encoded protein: CASSASSGGAFETQYF.